The 19 T cell receptor beta chains below all came from one sample that was sequenced in a study of shared clonotypes between healthy human individuals. Assay used: immunoSEQ multiplex PCR; TCRdb lists only in-frame clones, some missing. The repertoire includes 600,000 to 750,000 clones, 72% of them detected once, and about 1.8% sits in the top ten. Sequencing was done on a sample of memory CD4+ T cells sorted from blood. This sample's subset: CD45RA-negative fraction. Receptor source: a woman between 25 and 40 years old in good health.

This clone has a count of ten or more. This chain joins TRBV25-1 and TRBJ2-7; TRBD1 matches 8 bases. After removal of 1 base from V and 2 bases from J, the junction contained 4 bases not matched to a gene. Germline assignment: CDR1 MGHDK and CDR2 SYGVNS. The CDR3 consists of 15 residues. CDR3 bases: TGTGCCAGCAGTGAATCAGGACAGGGTACCTACGAGCAGTACTTC. Translated: CASSESGQGTYEQYF.

V gene TRBV25-1 combines with J gene TRBJ1-4, with no clear D. Trimming removed 5 bases from V and 8 bases from J, with 15 bases in between. Germline V lookup: CDR1 MGHDK, CDR2 SYGVNS. This CDR3 is built from 14 residues. CDR3 loop: CASSPQLLGEKLFF. CDR3 in DNA: TGTGCCAGCAGTCCCCAGTTACTGGGGGAAAAACTGTTTTTT.

This clone was recorded a few times. The chain employs TRBV5-1 and TRBJ2-3; perhaps TRBD2 as D (5 bases). The CDR3 contains 13 residues. V lost 4 bases to trimming and J lost 0 bases, with 6 bases between them. Per the germline V gene, CDR1 is SGHRS and CDR2 is YFSETQ. The CDR3, as DNA: TGCGCCAGCAGCACGGGAAGCACAGATACGCAGTATTTT. This gives the protein CASSTGSTDTQYF.

This clone turned up a few times. This chain links TRBV2 with TRBJ2-7; D gene uncertain. Germline-derived CDR1 and CDR2 are SNHLY and FYNNEI. CDR3 length: 13 amino acids. V lost 8 bases to trimming and J lost 6 bases, with 17 bases between them. This chain's CDR3 is CASSSTPHSEQYF. Written as DNA, the CDR3 is TGTGCCAGCTCCTCGACGCCCCATTCCGAGCAGTACTTC.

J is TRBJ2-3 and V is TRBV5-4, with 11 bases lining up with TRBD2. This CDR3 spans 17 amino acids. The V gene end was trimmed by 4 bases and the J gene end by 4 bases; junction bases not matched to a gene: 11. Germline V gene data show CDR1 as SGHNT and CDR2 as YYREEE (reference sequence). The CDR3 coding sequence is TGTGCCAGCAGCATGGGGTATAGCGGGAGGGCCCCAGATACGCAGTATTTT. Encoded protein: CASSMGYSGRAPDTQYF.

With regard to this clone: The same CDR3 can be traced to other DNA sequences in this sample. This chain joins TRBV2 and TRBJ2-2, with D possibly TRBD1 on 5 matching bases. This CDR3 contains 15 residues. The germline CDR1 and CDR2 sequences are SNHLY and FYNNEI. V shed 4 bases and J shed 4 bases, with 13 bases lying between them. CDR3 loop: CASSAQGLGTGELFF. CDR3 sequence (DNA): TGTGCCAGCAGTGCCCAGGGTCTCGGCACCGGGGAGCTGTTTTTT.

In regard to this clone: This same CDR3 is encoded by further DNA sequences in the sample. The J gene is TRBJ2-7, the V gene TRBV19, with 7 bases that match TRBD2. The CDR3 contains 16 residues. CDR1 and CDR2 (germline): LNHDA, SQIVND (reference sequence). Trimming took 0 bases from V and 0 from J; bases not matched to a gene: 5. CDR3 bases: TGTGCCAGTAGTATAGATCCGCGCGGGAGCTCCTACGAGCAGTACTTC. It yields the protein CASSIDPRGSSYEQYF.

This clone was picked up a small number of times. The V and J genes are TRBV4-2 and TRBJ2-2; weak D call: TRBD1 (5 bases). The germline CDR1 and CDR2 sequences are LGHNA and YNFKEQ. This CDR3 spans 13 amino acids. V was trimmed by 5 bases and J by 7 bases, leaving 11 bases between them. CDR3 amino acids: CASSVQVFGELFF. For the CDR3, the DNA is TGTGCCAGCAGCGTACAGGTTTTCGGGGAGCTGTTTTTT.

The chain recombines TRBV19 with TRBJ2-3; TRBD1 aligns across 7 bases. Germline-derived CDR1 and CDR2 are LNHDA and SQIVND (reference sequence). The ends lost 5 bases at V and 3 bases at J; junction bases unmatched: 8. The CDR3 spans 15 residues. The CDR3 loop reads CASSPRQGETDTQYF. The CDR3 region has the DNA TGTGCCAGTAGTCCCCGACAGGGAGAGACAGATACGCAGTATTTT.

This rearrangement joins TRBV28 to TRBJ1-5, with a tentative D call TRBD1 (5 bases). Germline assignment: CDR1 MDHEN and CDR2 SYDVKM. Trimming removed 6 bases from V and 2 bases from J, with 14 bases in between. The CDR3 runs to 15 residues. The CDR3 DNA is TGTGCCAGCAGAGGAGGGGAGGTTGGCAATCAGCCCCAGCATTTT. It yields the protein CASRGGEVGNQPQHF. The whole variable domain, remainder taken from reference TRBV28 and TRBJ1-5, is DVKVTQSSRYLVKRTGEKVFLECVQDMDHENMFWYRQDPGLGLRLIYFSYDVKMKEKGDIPEGYSVSREKKERFSLILESASTNQTSMYLCASRGGEVGNQPQHFGDGTRLSIL.

The chain carries TRBV28 and TRBJ1-5, with D unclear. This CDR3 is 14 amino acids long. The V gene lost 0 bases and the J gene lost 3 bases, with 6 bases spanning the gap. Germline V lookup: CDR1 MDHEN, CDR2 SYDVKM. In nucleotides, the CDR3 is TGTGCCAGCAGTTTATGGCCAGCCAATCAGCCCCAGCATTTT. This translates into CASSLWPANQPQHF.

The chain carries TRBV28 and TRBJ2-7, with TRBD2 as a possible D gene (5 bases). V lost 9 bases and J 0 bases, leaving 18 bases between the germline ends. The CDR3 sequence is 15 residues long. CDR1 is MDHEN and CDR2 is SYDVKM in the germline V gene. In nucleotides, the CDR3 is TGTGCCAGTCTTTCCCCTACGGGGAGCTCCTACGAGCAGTACTTC. Translation gives CASLSPTGSSYEQYF.

This chain's CDR3 is CASSSPLPLAGGPVGNEQYF. In DNA, the CDR3 is TGTGCCAGCAGTTCCCCCCTTCCCCTAGCGGGAGGGCCTGTAGGCAACGAGCAGTACTTC. The genes are TRBV28 and TRBJ2-7; 12 nucleotides agree with TRBD2. Germline V lookup: CDR1 MDHEN, CDR2 SYDVKM. The trim removed 4 bases at V and 5 bases at J, leaving 21 bases unmatched. This CDR3 is built from 20 residues. The full variable domain, rest sourced from reference TRBV28 and TRBJ2-7, is DVKVTQSSRYLVKRTGEKVFLECVQDMDHENMFWYRQDPGLGLRLIYFSYDVKMKEKGDIPEGYSVSREKKERFSLILESASTNQTSMYLCASSSPLPLAGGPVGNEQYFGPGTRLTVT.

V usage is TRBV27 and J usage is TRBJ2-5; D is tentatively TRBD1 or TRBD2 (5 bases each). Trimming stripped 8 bases from V and 3 bases from J, with 13 bases between. CDR1 is MNHEY and CDR2 is SMNVEV in the germline V gene (reference sequence). The CDR3 totals 13 residues. The CDR3 loop reads CASYRDPKETQYF. The CDR3 nucleotides read TGTGCCAGCTACCGGGACCCCAAAGAGACCCAGTACTTC.

This clone was detected only a few times. The rearrangement uses TRBV18 and TRBJ1-1, with 7 bases matching TRBD1. V shed 3 bases, J shed 4 bases, and the junction held 5 bases outside the gene matches. The CDR3 is 14 amino acids. Germline V gives CDR1 KGHSH, CDR2 LQKENI. The CDR3 loop reads CASSPGQDGTEAFF. Here the CDR3 DNA reads TGTGCCAGCTCACCCGGACAGGACGGCACTGAAGCTTTCTTT.

A few counts support this clone. The CDR3 region is CASFDSGRAYEQYF. CDR3 DNA: TGTGCCAGTTTCGATAGCGGGAGGGCCTACGAGCAGTACTTC. The chain carries TRBV28 and TRBJ2-7, with 11 bases aligning to TRBD2. The CDR3 is made up of 14 amino acids. Germline V lookup: CDR1 MDHEN, CDR2 SYDVKM. V shed 9 bases and J 2 bases; nucleotides not matched to a gene: 6.

This clone was counted between two and nine times. The chain recombines TRBV5-4 with TRBJ2-1; possible D gene TRBD2, 6 bases. The CDR3 is 15 residues long. V dropped 4 bases and J dropped 0 bases, with 11 bases sitting between them. From germline, CDR1 is SGHNT and CDR2 YYREEE (reference sequence). DNA for the CDR3: TGTGCCAGCAGCAGGACTACTAACTCCTACAATGAGCAGTTCTTC. As protein: CASSRTTNSYNEQFF.

At least ten counts were recorded for this clone. V and J are TRBV4-2 and TRBJ2-6; D might be TRBD2 (6 bases). The CDR3 has 20 residues. Germline values: CDR1 LGHNA, CDR2 YNFKEQ. Trimming took off 3 bases at V and 0 bases at J, with 21 bases between the two ends. CDR3 protein: CASSHPDGGSIYSGANVLTF. For the CDR3, the DNA is TGTGCCAGCAGCCACCCCGACGGGGGAAGCATTTACTCTGGGGCCAACGTCCTGACTTTC.

The V and J genes are TRBV14 and TRBJ2-7; D possibly corresponds to TRBD2 (5 bases). Trimming removed 2 bases from V and 2 bases from J, with 16 bases in between. The length of the CDR3 is 16 residues. Germline V gene lookup returns CDR1 SGHDN and CDR2 FVKESK. CDR3 sequence reads: CASSQLLAVSTYEQYF. The CDR3 bases are TGTGCCAGCAGCCAATTGCTAGCCGTCAGCACCTACGAGCAGTACTTC.